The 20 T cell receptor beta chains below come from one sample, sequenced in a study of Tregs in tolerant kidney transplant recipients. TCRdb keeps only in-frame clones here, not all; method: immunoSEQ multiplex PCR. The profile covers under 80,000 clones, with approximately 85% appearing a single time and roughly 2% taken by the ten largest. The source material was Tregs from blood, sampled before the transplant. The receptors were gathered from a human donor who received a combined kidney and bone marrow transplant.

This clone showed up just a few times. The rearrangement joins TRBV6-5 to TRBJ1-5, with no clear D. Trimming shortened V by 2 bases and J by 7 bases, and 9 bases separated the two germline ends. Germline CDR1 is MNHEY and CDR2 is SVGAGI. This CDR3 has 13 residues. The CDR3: CASSYPGRQPQHF. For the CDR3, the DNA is TGTGCCAGCAGTTACCCCGGGAGGCAGCCCCAGCATTTT.

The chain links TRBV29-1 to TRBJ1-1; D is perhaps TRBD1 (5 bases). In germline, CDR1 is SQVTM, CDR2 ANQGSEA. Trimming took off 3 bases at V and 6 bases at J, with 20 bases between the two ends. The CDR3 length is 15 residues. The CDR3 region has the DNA TGCAGCGTTGATGGCGGGGCGGGCCGAAGTTCTGAAGCTTTCTTT. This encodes CSVDGGAGRSSEAFF.

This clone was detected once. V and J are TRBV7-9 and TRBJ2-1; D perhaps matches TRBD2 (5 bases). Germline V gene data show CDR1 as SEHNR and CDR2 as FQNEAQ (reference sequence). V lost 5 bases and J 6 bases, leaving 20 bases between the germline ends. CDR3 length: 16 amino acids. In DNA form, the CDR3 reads TGTGCCAGCAGCCTACACACAAGCCCCGCGGGCAATGAGCAGTTCTTC. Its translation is CASSLHTSPAGNEQFF.

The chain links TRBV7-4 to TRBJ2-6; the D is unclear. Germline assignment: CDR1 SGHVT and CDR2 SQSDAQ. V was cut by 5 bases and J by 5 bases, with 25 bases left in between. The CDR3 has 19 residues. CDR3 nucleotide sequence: TGTGCCAGCAGCAGCTTCAGTTCAAGCTCACAAAGTCGGGCCAACGTCCTGACTTTC. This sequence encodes CASSSFSSSSQSRANVLTF.

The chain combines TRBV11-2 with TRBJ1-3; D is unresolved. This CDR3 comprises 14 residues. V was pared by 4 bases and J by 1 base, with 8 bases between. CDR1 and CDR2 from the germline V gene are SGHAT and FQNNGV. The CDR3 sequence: CASSSPRSGNTIYF. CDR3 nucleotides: TGTGCCAGCAGCTCCCCCCGGTCTGGAAACACCATATATTTT.

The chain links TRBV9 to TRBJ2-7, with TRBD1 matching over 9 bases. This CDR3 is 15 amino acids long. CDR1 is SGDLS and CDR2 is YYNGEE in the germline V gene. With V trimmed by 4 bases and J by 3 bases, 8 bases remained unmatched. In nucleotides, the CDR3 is TGTGCCAGCAGCCCAATGGGACAGGGCCTCTACGAGCAGTACTTC. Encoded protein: CASSPMGQGLYEQYF.

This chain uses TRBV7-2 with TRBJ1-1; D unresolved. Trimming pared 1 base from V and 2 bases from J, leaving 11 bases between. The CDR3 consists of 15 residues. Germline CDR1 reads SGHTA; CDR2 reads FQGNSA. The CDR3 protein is CASSLVHGFNTEAFF. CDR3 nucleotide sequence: TGTGCCAGCAGCTTAGTGCACGGTTTTAACACTGAAGCTTTCTTT. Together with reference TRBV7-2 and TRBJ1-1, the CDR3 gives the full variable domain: GAGVSQSPSNKVTEKGKDVELRCDPISGHTALYWYRQSLGQGLEFLIYFQGNSAPDKSGLPSDRFSAERTGGSVSTLTIQRTQQEDSAVYLCASSLVHGFNTEAFFGQGTRLTVV.

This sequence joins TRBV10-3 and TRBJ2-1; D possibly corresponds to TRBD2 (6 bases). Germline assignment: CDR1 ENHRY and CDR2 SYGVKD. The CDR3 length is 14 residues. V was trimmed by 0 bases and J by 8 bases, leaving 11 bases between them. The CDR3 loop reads CAISESRTTHEQFF. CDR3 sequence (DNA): TGTGCCATCAGTGAGTCAAGGACTACTCATGAGCAGTTCTTC.

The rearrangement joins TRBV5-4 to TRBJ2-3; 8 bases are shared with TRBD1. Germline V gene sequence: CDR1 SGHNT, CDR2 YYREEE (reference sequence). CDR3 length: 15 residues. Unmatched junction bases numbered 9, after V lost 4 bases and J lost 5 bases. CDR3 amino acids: CASSPGDRLGDTQYF. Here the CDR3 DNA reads TGTGCCAGCAGCCCGGGGGACAGGCTCGGAGATACGCAGTATTTT.

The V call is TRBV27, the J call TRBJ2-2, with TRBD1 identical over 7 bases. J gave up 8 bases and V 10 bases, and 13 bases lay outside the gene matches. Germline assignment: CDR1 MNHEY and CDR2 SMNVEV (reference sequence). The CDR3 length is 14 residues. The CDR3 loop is CATMMTGLGGELFF. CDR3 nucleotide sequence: TGTGCCACCATGATGACAGGGTTGGGTGGGGAGCTGTTTTTT.

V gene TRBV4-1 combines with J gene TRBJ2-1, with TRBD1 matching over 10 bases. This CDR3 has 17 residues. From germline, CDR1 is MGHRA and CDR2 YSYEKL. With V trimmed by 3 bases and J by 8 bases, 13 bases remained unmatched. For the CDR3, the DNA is TGCGCCAGCAGCCAGTCTCTGCGGACAGGGGGGATCGATGAGCAGTTCTTC. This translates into CASSQSLRTGGIDEQFF.

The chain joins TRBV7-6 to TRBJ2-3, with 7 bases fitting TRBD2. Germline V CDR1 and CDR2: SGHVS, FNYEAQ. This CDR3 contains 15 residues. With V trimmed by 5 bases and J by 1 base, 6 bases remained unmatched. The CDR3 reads CASSPRDYGTDTQYF. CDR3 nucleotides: TGTGCCAGCAGCCCAAGGGACTACGGCACAGATACGCAGTATTTT. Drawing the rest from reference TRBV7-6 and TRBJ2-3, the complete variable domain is GAGVSQSPRYKVTKRGQDVALRCDPISGHVSLYWYRQALGQGPEFLTYFNYEAQQDKSGLPNDRFSAERPEGSISTLTIQRTEQRDSAMYRCASSPRDYGTDTQYFGPGTRLTVL.

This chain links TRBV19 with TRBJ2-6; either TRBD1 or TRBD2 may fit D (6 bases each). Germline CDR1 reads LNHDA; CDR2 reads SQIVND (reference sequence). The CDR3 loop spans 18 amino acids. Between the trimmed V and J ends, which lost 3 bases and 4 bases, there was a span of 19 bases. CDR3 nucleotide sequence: TGTGCCAGTAGTATTGACACCGGGGGCGCAGCGGGGGCCAACGTCCTGACTTTC. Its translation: CASSIDTGGAAGANVLTF.

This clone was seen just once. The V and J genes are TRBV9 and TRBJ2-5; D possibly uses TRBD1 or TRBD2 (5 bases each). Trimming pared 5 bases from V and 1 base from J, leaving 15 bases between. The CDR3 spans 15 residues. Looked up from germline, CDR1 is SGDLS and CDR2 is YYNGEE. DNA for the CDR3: TGTGCCAGCAGAAGAGGGACGGGTGCCCAAGAGACCCAGTACTTC. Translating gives CASRRGTGAQETQYF.

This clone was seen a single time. The CDR3 nucleotides read TGTGCCAGTAGTCTAACAGGGACACGATACGAGCAGTACTTC. It encodes CASSLTGTRYEQYF. V is TRBV19 and J is TRBJ2-5; TRBD1 might be the D (6 bases). The J call is in doubt because the DNA end fits TRBJ2-7 better. Germline V gives CDR1 LNHDA, CDR2 SQIVND (reference sequence). This CDR3 has 14 amino acids.

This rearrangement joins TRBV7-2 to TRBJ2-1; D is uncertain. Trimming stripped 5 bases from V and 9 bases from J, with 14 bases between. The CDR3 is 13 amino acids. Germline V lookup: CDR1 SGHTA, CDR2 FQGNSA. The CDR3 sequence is CASSPQPGTEQFF. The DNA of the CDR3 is TGTGCCAGCAGCCCCCAACCCGGCACTGAGCAGTTCTTC.

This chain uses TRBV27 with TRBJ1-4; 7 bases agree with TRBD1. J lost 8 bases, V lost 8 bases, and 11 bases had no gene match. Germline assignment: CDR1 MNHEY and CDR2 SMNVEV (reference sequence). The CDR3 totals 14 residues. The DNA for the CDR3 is TGTGCCAGCCGTAGACAGGGAATCGTGGAAAAACTGTTTTTT. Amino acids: CASRRQGIVEKLFF.

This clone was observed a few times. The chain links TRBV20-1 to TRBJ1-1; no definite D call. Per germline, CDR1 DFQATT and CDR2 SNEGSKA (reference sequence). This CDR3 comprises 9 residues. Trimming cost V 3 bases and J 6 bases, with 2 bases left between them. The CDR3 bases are TGCAGTGCTAGTCCTGAAGCTTTCTTT. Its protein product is CSASPEAFF.

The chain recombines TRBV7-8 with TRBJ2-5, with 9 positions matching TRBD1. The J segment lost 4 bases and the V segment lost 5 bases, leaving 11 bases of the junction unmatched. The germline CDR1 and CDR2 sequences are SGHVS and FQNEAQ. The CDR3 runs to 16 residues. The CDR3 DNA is TGTGCCAGCAGCGAAGGATACAGGGGGCGCGGAGAGACCCAGTACTTC. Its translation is CASSEGYRGRGETQYF.

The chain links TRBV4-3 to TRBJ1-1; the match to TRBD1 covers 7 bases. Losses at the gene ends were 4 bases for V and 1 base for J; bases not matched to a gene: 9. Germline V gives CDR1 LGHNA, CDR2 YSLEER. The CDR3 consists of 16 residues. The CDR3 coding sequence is TGCGCCAGCAGCCTTACCCTGTGGGACAGGAACACTGAAGCTTTCTTT. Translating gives CASSLTLWDRNTEAFF.